This T cell receptor beta chain appears in the sequencing data of a study of vaccination effects on CD4 cells after COVID-19. The study's findings and limits: Marked contraction was observed in infection-induced and vaccine-induced clones late after vaccination.

Sequencing was preceded by expansion of antigen-specific CD4+ T cells with viral peptide pools in the ViraFEST assay. Isolating CD4+ T cells followed approximately 11 days of culture. Each person got two doses of an mRNA SARS-CoV-2 vaccine, BNT162b2 or mRNA-1273. Nucleocapsid antibody tests were negative, and the vaccine recipients had no prior SARS-CoV-2 infection. They grew some 2 million PBMC in each well, adding about 9.5 IU/ml IL-2 and approximately 10 ug/ml peptides. Fresh IL-2-containing medium replaced half the medium on days 3 and 7. The assay was immunoSEQ multiplex PCR, and TCRdb's table has in-frame clones only and misses some. The data hold approximately 28,000 clones, with nearly 80% observed a single time. The J segment lost 7 bases and the V segment lost 4 bases, leaving 5 bases of the junction unmatched. This CDR3 has 16 amino acids. CDR1 and CDR2 from the germline V gene are MNHEY and SVGAGI.

Turning to this clone: What it binds is unknown.

The sequenced sample was CD4+ T cells from PBMCs cultured with SARS-CoV-2 spike peptides, obtained after COVID-19 vaccination. V is TRBV6-5 and J is TRBJ1-6; 12 nucleotides align to TRBD1. The clonotype was recovered from a human donor who received a COVID-19 vaccine. Some clones in this sample may be carry-over from other donors' samples. The DNA of the CDR3 is TGTGCCAGCAGTTCCCTGGGACAGGGGGCGAATTCACCCCTCCACTTT. It encodes CASSSLGQGANSPLHF.